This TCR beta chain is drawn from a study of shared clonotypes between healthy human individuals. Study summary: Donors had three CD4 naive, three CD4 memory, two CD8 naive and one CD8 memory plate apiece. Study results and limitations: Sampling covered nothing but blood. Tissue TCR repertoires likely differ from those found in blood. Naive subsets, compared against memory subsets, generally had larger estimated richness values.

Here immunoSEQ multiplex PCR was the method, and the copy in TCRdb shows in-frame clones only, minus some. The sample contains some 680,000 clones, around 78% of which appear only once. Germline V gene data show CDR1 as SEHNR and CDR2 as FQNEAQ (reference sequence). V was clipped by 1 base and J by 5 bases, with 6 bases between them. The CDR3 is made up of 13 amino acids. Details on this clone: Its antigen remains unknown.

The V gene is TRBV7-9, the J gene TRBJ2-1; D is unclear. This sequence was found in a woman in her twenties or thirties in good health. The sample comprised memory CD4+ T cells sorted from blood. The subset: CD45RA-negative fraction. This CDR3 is CASSLGAHNEQFF. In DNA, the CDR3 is TGTGCCAGCAGCTTAGGGGCGCACAATGAGCAGTTCTTC.